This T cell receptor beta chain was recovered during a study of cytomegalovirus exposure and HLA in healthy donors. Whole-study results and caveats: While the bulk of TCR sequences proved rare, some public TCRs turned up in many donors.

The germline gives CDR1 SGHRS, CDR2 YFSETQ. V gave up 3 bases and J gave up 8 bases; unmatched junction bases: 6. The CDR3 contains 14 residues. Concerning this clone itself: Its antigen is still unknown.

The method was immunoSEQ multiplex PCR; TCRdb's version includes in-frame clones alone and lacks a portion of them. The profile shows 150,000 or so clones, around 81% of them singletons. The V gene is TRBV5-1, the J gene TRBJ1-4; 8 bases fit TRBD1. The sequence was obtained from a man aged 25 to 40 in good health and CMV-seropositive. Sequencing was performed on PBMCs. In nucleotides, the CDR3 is TGCGCCAGCAGCTCGACAGGGGCGGGAGAAAAACTGTTTTTT. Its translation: CASSSTGAGEKLFF.